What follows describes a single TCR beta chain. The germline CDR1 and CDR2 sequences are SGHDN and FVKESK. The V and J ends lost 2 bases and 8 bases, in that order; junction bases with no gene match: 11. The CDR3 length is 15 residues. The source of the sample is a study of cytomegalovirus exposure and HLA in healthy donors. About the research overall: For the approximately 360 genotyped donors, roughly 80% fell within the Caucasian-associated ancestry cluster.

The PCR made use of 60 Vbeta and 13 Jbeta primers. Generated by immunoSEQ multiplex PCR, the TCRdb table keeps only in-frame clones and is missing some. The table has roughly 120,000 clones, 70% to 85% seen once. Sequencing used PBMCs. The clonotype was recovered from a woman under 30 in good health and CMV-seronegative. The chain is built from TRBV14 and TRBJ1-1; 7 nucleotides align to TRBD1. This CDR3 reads CASSQSDRVIVEAFF. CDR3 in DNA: TGTGCCAGCAGCCAATCCGACAGGGTCATTGTAGAAGCTTTCTTT.